This entry lists 25 T cell receptor beta chains sequenced from one sample in a study of T cell responses to AZD1222 COVID-19 vaccine. Data came from immunoSEQ multiplex PCR; TCRdb stores just in-frame clones and leaves some out. The sample lists about 76,000 clones; over 75% were seen once. The sample here was peripheral blood, taken on day 0 of AZD1222 vaccination. The receptors were sampled from an adult in good health.

The chain uses TRBV15 and TRBJ1-2, with TRBD1 as a possible D gene (5 bases). V lost 0 bases and J lost 7, with 15 bases in between. This CDR3 spans 15 amino acids. The V gene's germline CDR1 is LNHNV and CDR2 YYDKDF (reference sequence). DNA of the CDR3: TGTGCCACCAGCAGAGATCTGGGGGTTCTGGGTGGCTACACCTTC. This codes for CATSRDLGVLGGYTF.

This chain connects TRBV6-6 to TRBJ2-5; weak D call: TRBD1 (6 bases). The CDR3 totals 15 residues. V was trimmed by 4 bases and J by 5 bases, leaving 17 bases between them. CDR1 MNHNY and CDR2 SVGAGI come from the germline V gene (reference sequence). CDR3 DNA: TGTGCCAGCAGTTCCGGTGGGACCCAGGGGGAGACCCAGTACTTC. Encoded protein: CASSSGGTQGETQYF.

The chain uses TRBV3-1 (or the pseudogene TRBV3-2) and TRBJ1-1, with D perhaps matching TRBD1 (5 bases). The CDR3 consists of 13 residues. Germline loops: CDR1 LGHDT, CDR2 YNNKEL (reference sequence). V lost 2 bases and J 4 bases, leaving 8 bases between the germline ends. The CDR3 nucleotides read TGTGCCAGCAGCCAATTGGGGGGCACTGAAGCTTTCTTT. It translates to CASSQLGGTEAFF.

The V and J genes are TRBV7-9 and TRBJ2-1; 7 bases are shared with TRBD2. Germline assignment: CDR1 SEHNR and CDR2 FQNEAQ (reference sequence). This CDR3 comprises 15 residues. Trimming at V came to 5 bases and at J to 8 bases, leaving 12 bases not matched to a gene. Here the CDR3 reads CASSLHEMGGDEQFF. The CDR3 nucleotides are TGTGCCAGCAGCCTCCATGAGATGGGGGGGGATGAGCAGTTCTTC.

This rearrangement joins TRBV11-2 to TRBJ2-7; tentatively, D is TRBD1 (6 bases). Trimming took 1 base from V and 5 from J, leaving 12 bases between them. Per germline, CDR1 SGHAT and CDR2 FQNNGV. The CDR3 runs 14 residues. Here the CDR3 reads CASSLGRRGDEQYF. CDR3 DNA: TGTGCCAGCAGCTTAGGGCGCAGGGGCGACGAGCAGTACTTC.

J is TRBJ2-1 and V is TRBV28; 9 positions agree with TRBD2. This CDR3 has 14 residues. Germline loops: CDR1 MDHEN, CDR2 SYDVKM. The V and J ends lost 4 bases and 5 bases, in that order; junction bases with no gene match: 3. CDR3 in DNA: TGTGCCAGCAGTTGGCTAGCGGGACACAATGAGCAGTTCTTC. Translating gives CASSWLAGHNEQFF.

The chain employs TRBV19 and TRBJ1-6, with TRBD1 matching over 10 bases. V shed 9 bases and J 7 bases; nucleotides not matched to a gene: 6. This CDR3 has 14 residues. CDR1 is LNHDA, CDR2 SQIVND, per germline (reference sequence). The DNA for the CDR3 is TGTGCCAGCAACGACAGGGGGCGCAATTCACCCCTCCACTTT. It is translated as CASNDRGRNSPLHF. Full variable domain (missing parts from reference TRBV19 and TRBJ1-6): DGGITQSPKYLFRKEGQNVTLSCEQNLNHDAMYWYRQDPGQGLRLIYYSQIVNDFQKGDIAEGYSVSREKKESFPLTVTSAQKNPTAFYLCASNDRGRNSPLHFGNGTRLTVT.

The rearrangement links TRBV2 to TRBJ1-5; D uncertain. Trimming took 4 bases from V and 2 from J, leaving 12 bases between them. The CDR3 totals 15 residues. Germline assignment: CDR1 SNHLY and CDR2 FYNNEI. The CDR3 DNA follows: TGTGCCAGCAGTGTGACCCTCCCCGGCAATCAGCCCCAGCATTTT. Its protein product is CASSVTLPGNQPQHF.

This clone was detected only a few times. The chain carries TRBV9 and TRBJ1-5, with TRBD1 identical over 8 bases. Trimming at V came to 4 bases and at J to 7 bases, leaving 10 bases not matched to a gene. CDR3 length equals 15 residues. The V gene's germline CDR1 is SGDLS and CDR2 YYNGEE. CDR3 DNA: TGTGCCAGCAGCAGCCTGGGACAGGCAAACCAGCCCCAGCATTTT. It codes for CASSSLGQANQPQHF.

The chain combines TRBV7-9 with TRBJ2-1; a possible D gene is TRBD1 (6 bases). CDR1 SEHNR and CDR2 FQNEAQ come from the germline V gene (reference sequence). The V end was cut by 5 bases, the J end by 5 bases, with 10 bases between. This CDR3 comprises 13 residues. CDR3 loop: CASSRGGNNEQFF. The CDR3, as DNA: TGTGCCAGCAGCCGAGGGGGAAACAATGAGCAGTTCTTC.

J is TRBJ2-1 and V is TRBV27, with D perhaps given as TRBD1 or TRBD2 (5 bases each). CDR1 and CDR2 (germline): MNHEY, SMNVEV (reference sequence). The length of the CDR3 is 14 residues. Trimming cost V 4 bases and J 9 bases, with 16 bases left between them. CDR3 amino acids: CASSWGQRWSEQFF. Here the CDR3 DNA reads TGTGCCAGCAGTTGGGGCCAGCGGTGGAGTGAGCAGTTCTTC.

The rearrangement links TRBV7-2 to TRBJ1-1; D is ambiguous. The V end lost 2 bases, the J end lost 0 bases, and 7 bases lay between the germline ends. CDR1 and CDR2 from the germline V gene are SGHTA and FQGNSA. This CDR3 region has 14 residues. This chain's CDR3 is CASSLTWVNTEAFF. The DNA of the CDR3 is TGTGCCAGCAGCTTAACGTGGGTGAACACTGAAGCTTTCTTT.

This chain joins TRBV12-3 or TRBV12-4 and TRBJ2-6, with D unclear. V lost 6 bases to trimming and J lost 4 bases, with 7 bases between them. The CDR3 length is 13 residues. The CDR3 here is CASRESGANVLTF. For the CDR3, the DNA is TGTGCCAGCAGGGAGTCGGGGGCCAACGTCCTGACTTTC.

The DNA of the CDR3 is TGTGCCAGCAGCTCCAGGGGCACTGCCTACGAGCAGTACTTC. This gives the protein CASSSRGTAYEQYF. V usage is TRBV9 and J usage is TRBJ2-7, with D possibly TRBD1 on 6 matching bases. Germline-derived CDR1 and CDR2 are SGDLS and YYNGEE. This CDR3 spans 14 amino acids. V lost 4 bases to trimming and J lost 2 bases, with 13 bases between them.

The J gene is TRBJ2-5, the V gene TRBV7-9; TRBD1 is a possible D gene (6 bases). The CDR3 totals 15 residues. Germline V lookup: CDR1 SEHNR, CDR2 FQNEAQ (reference sequence). The V end was cut by 1 base, the J end by 2 bases, with 11 bases between. The CDR3 spells CASSLDAGQQETQYF. DNA of the CDR3: TGTGCCAGCAGCTTAGATGCCGGACAGCAAGAGACCCAGTACTTC.

The J gene is TRBJ2-7, the V gene TRBV4-1; tentatively, D is TRBD2 (5 bases). Trimming removed 1 base at V and 3 bases at J, with 22 bases between. Germline V gene lookup returns CDR1 MGHRA and CDR2 YSYEKL. This CDR3 has 18 residues. CDR3 DNA: TGCGCCAGCAGCCAAGCCCTCGTTCTTAGGAGGAAAGACTACGAGCAGTACTTC. Translated, it gives CASSQALVLRRKDYEQYF.

This chain links TRBV5-8 with TRBJ2-1, with 11 nucleotides matching TRBD2. V lost 4 bases, J lost 9 bases, and 9 bases stayed unmatched. The CDR3 sequence is 15 residues long. CDR1 SGHTS and CDR2 YDEGEE come from the germline V gene. The chain's CDR3 is CASSPRLAGGLEQFF. For the CDR3, the DNA is TGTGCCAGCAGCCCGAGGCTAGCGGGAGGTCTTGAGCAGTTCTTC.

The gene calls are TRBV5-6 and TRBJ1-1; maybe TRBD1 (5 bases). Germline CDR1 reads SGHDT; CDR2 reads YYEEEE. V lost 2 bases and J 3 bases, leaving 14 bases between the germline ends. CDR3 length equals 15 residues. CDR3 sequence (DNA): TGTGCCAGCAGCTTAACGGGGGTTTCTTACACTGAAGCTTTCTTT. Protein: CASSLTGVSYTEAFF.

This CDR3 reads CASSLGQSDTQYF. CDR3 bases: TGCGCCAGCAGCTTGGGTCAGTCAGATACGCAGTATTTT. The genes are TRBV5-1 and TRBJ2-3; the D is unclear. Deletions cut 0 bases from V and 4 bases from J, with 6 bases between. The CDR3 is 13 residues long. From germline, CDR1 is SGHRS and CDR2 YFSETQ.

The chain couples TRBV30 to TRBJ1-2; 7 bases match TRBD1. Germline V gives CDR1 GTSNPN, CDR2 SVGIG (reference sequence). The ends lost 3 bases at V and 5 bases at J; junction bases unmatched: 6. This CDR3 is built from 13 residues. CDR3 region: CAWRETGRYGYTF. The CDR3 DNA is TGTGCCTGGAGAGAGACAGGGAGGTATGGCTACACCTTC. Complete variable domain (other parts from reference TRBV30 and TRBJ1-2): SQTIHQWPATLVQPVGSPLSLECTVEGTSNPNLYWYRQAAGRGLQLLFYSVGIGQISSEVPQNLSASRPQDRQFILSSKKLLLSDSGFYLCAWRETGRYGYTFGSGTRLTVV.

J is TRBJ2-3 and V is TRBV13; 7 positions agree with TRBD2. The J segment lost 9 bases and the V segment lost 5 bases, leaving 11 bases of the junction unmatched. The CDR3 covers 14 residues. CDR1 PRHDT and CDR2 FYEKMQ come from the germline V gene (reference sequence). This chain's CDR3 is CASSPILRELTQYF. CDR3 DNA: TGTGCCAGCAGCCCCATTCTGCGGGAGCTAACGCAGTATTTT.

The V gene is TRBV5-4, the J gene TRBJ2-1, with 9 bases aligning to TRBD2. V dropped 4 bases and J dropped 5; count of bases not matched to a gene: 7. Per the germline V gene, CDR1 is SGHNT and CDR2 is YYREEE (reference sequence). The CDR3 sequence is 15 residues long. CDR3 sequence (DNA): TGTGCCAGCAGCCGCGAAGTAGCGGGGGACAATGAGCAGTTCTTC. Its translation: CASSREVAGDNEQFF.

The chain uses TRBV10-3 and TRBJ1-4, with 7 bases aligning to TRBD1. The ends lost 6 bases at V and 7 bases at J; junction bases unmatched: 5. This CDR3 region has 13 residues. Germline CDR1 ENHRY, CDR2 SYGVKD. For the CDR3, the DNA is TGTGCCATCAGGCGACAGGGAGGTGAAAAACTGTTTTTT. Its translation is CAIRRQGGEKLFF.

The sample holds one count of this clone. The chain has TRBV29-1 and TRBJ1-1; possibly TRBD1 for D (6 bases). This CDR3 is built from 13 residues. In germline, CDR1 is SQVTM, CDR2 ANQGSEA. Trimming pared 7 bases from V and 5 bases from J, leaving 17 bases between. The DNA for the CDR3 is TGCAGCGCCTCTCCGGGACAAAGGACTGAAGCTTTCTTT. Amino acid sequence: CSASPGQRTEAFF.

The chain couples TRBV29-1 to TRBJ2-1; TRBD2 aligns across 10 bases. Germline V gene sequence: CDR1 SQVTM, CDR2 ANQGSEA. The CDR3 spans 13 residues. CDR3 nucleotides: TGCAGTCTACTAGCGGGGTCATATGATGAGCAGTTCTTC. It translates to CSLLAGSYDEQFF.